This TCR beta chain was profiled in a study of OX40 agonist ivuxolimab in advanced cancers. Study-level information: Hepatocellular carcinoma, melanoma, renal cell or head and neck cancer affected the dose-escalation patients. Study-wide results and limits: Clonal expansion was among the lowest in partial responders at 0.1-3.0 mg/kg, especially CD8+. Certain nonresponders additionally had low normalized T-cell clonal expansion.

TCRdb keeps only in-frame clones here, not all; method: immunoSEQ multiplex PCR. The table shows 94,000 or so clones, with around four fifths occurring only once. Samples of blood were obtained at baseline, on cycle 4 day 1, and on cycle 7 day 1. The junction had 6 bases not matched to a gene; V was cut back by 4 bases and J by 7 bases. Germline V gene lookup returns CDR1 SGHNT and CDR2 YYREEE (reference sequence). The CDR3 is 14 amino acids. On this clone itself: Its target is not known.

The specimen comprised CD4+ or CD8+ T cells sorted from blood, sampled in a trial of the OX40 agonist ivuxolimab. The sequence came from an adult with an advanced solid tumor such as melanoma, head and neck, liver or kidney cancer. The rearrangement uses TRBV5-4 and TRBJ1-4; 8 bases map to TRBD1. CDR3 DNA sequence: TGTGCCAGCAGCGCTTCGGGACAGGCTGAAAAACTGTTTTTT. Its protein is CASSASGQAEKLFF.